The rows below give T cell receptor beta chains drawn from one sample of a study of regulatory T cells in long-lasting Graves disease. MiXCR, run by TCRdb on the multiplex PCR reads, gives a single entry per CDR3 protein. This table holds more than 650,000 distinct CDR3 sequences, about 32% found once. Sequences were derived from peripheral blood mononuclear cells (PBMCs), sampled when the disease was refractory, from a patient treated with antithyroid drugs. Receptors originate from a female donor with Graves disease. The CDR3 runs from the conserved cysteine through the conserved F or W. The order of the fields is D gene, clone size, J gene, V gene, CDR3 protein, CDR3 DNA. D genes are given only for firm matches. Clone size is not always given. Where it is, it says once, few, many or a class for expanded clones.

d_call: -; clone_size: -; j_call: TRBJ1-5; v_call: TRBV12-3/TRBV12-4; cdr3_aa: CASSRKQGSFNQPQHF; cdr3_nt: TGTGCCAGCAGTAGAAAACAGGGATCTTTCAATCAGCCCCAGCATTTT
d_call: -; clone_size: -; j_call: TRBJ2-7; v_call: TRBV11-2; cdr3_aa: CASSLIPTGYPYEQYF; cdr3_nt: TGTGCCAGCAGCTTAATCCCCACAGGATATCCCTACGAGCAGTACTTC
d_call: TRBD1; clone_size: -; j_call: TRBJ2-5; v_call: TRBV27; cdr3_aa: CASSSHRGGETQYF; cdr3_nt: TGTGCCAGCAGTTCACACAGGGGCGGGGAGACCCAGTACTTC
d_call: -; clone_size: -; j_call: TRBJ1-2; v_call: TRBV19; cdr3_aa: CASSLGELSTF; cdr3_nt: TGTGCCAGTAGTCTAGGGGAGCTCTCCACCTTC
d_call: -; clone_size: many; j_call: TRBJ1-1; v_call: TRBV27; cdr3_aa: CASSAWVDTEAFF; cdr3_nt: TGTGCCAGCAGTGCCTGGGTGGACACTGAAGCTTTCTTT
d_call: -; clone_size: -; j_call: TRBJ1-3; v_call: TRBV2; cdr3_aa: CASRGFNTIYF; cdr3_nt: TGTGCCAGCAGAGGTTTTAACACCATATATTTT
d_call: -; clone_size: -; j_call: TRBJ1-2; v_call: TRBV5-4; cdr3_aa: CASSSGRGLVNYGYTF; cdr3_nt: TGTGCCAGCAGCTCCGGCCGAGGGCTTGTGAACTATGGCTACACCTTC
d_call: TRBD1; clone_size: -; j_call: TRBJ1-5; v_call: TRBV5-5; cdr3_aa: CASSPSRDRGGLNQPQHF; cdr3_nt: TGTGCCAGCAGCCCTTCTCGGGACAGGGGAGGCCTCAATCAGCCCCAGCATTTT
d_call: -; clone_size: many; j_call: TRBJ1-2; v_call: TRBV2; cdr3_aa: CASSEGRNSNYGYTF; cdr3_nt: TGTGCCAGCAGTGAAGGCAGGAACTCTAACTATGGCTACACCTTC
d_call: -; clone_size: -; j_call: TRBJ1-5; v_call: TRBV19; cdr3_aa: CASSIVVGLGNQPQHF; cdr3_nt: TGTGCCAGTAGTATAGTGGTGGGGCTGGGCAATCAGCCCCAGCATTTT